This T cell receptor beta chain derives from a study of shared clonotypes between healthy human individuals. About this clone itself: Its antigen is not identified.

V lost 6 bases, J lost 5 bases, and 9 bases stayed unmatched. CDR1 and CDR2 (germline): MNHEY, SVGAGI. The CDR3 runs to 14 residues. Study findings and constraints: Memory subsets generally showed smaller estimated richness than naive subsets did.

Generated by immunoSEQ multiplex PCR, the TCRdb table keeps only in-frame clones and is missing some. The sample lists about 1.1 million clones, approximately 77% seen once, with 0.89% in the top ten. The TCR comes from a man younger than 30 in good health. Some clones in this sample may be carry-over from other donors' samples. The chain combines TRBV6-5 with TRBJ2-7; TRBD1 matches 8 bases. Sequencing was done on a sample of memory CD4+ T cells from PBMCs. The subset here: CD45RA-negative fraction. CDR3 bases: TGTGCCAGCAGCCATGGACAGGGTTCCCACGAGCAGTACTTC. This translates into CASSHGQGSHEQYF.